The 10 T cell receptor beta chains given below trace back to one sample, sequenced in a study of T cells in Graves' hyperthyroidism and ophthalmopathy. There were TCR beta CDR3 regions amplified from RNA transcripts. HTBI primers were employed in a first-round RT-PCR of the TCR CDR3. In TCRdb, the multiplex PCR reads were re-called with MiXCR into one record per CDR3 protein. The sample shows about 700,000 distinct CDR3 sequences, 12% to 15% of them seen only once. Material: blood. The receptors originated from a woman under 30 with Graves' hyperthyroidism.

This clonotype has a handful of counts. In nucleotides, the CDR3 is TGTGCCAGCAGCCCAGTCCGCGGGACTGCGTACAATGAGCAGTTCTTC. Translation: CASSPVRGTAYNEQFF. The rearrangement links TRBV7-9 to TRBJ2-1; tentatively, D is TRBD2 (6 bases). The CDR3 loop spans 16 amino acids. The V end lost 5 bases, the J end lost 4 bases, and 18 bases lay between the germline ends. Germline CDR1 and CDR2: SEHNR and FQNEAQ (reference sequence).

V gene TRBV20-1 combines with J gene TRBJ2-1, with 11 positions matching TRBD1. Losses at the gene ends were 7 bases for V and 2 bases for J; bases not matched to a gene: 4. This CDR3 contains 14 residues. From germline, CDR1 is DFQATT and CDR2 SNEGSKA (reference sequence). DNA for the CDR3: TGCAGTGTTCAGGACAGGGGGCCCTACAATGAGCAGTTCTTC. Encoded protein: CSVQDRGPYNEQFF.

This clonotype has ten or more counts. The chain is built from TRBV2 and TRBJ1-5; 9 bases agree with TRBD1. V lost 8 bases, J lost 1 base, and 6 bases stayed unmatched. This CDR3 comprises 15 residues. Germline values: CDR1 SNHLY, CDR2 FYNNEI. CDR3 sequence: CASGWTGASNQPQHF. The CDR3 coding sequence is TGTGCCAGCGGCTGGACAGGGGCCAGCAATCAGCCCCAGCATTTT.

The chain uses TRBV7-2 and TRBJ2-7; a weak D match, TRBD1 (5 bases). CDR3 size: 15 residues. The germline CDR1 and CDR2 sequences are SGHTA and FQGNSA. Trimming shortened V by 3 bases and J by 3 bases, and 15 bases separated the two germline ends. The CDR3 coding sequence is TGTGCCAGCAGCTTGCACTATGGGGCCAACTACGAGCAGTACTTC. Its translation is CASSLHYGANYEQYF.

The J gene is TRBJ2-2, the V gene TRBV7-9; 9 bases line up with TRBD1. Germline lookup yields CDR1 SEHNR and CDR2 FQNEAQ (reference sequence). V was clipped by 5 bases and J by 5 bases; unmatched bases: 9. The CDR3 is 16 amino acids. For the CDR3, the DNA is TGTGCCAGCAGCCTGCTACAGGGGGCGAGTACCGGGGAGCTGTTTTTT. It encodes CASSLLQGASTGELFF. Using reference TRBV7-9 and TRBJ2-2 for the parts outside the CDR3, the full variable domain is DTGVSQNPRHKITKRGQNVTFRCDPISEHNRLYWYRQTLGQGPEFLTYFQNEAQLEKSRLLSDRFSAERPKGSFSTLEIQRTEQGDSAMYLCASSLLQGASTGELFFGEGSRLTVL.

The gene calls are TRBV12-3 or TRBV12-4 and TRBJ1-1; 7 bases agree with TRBD1. The CDR3 consists of 17 residues. V shed 6 bases and J 1 base; nucleotides not matched to a gene: 14. The CDR3 bases are TGTGCCAGCAGAGCTTACCGTTACAGGGGAGAGAACACTGAAGCTTTCTTT. It translates to CASRAYRYRGENTEAFF.

This clonotype was observed at least ten times. The J gene is TRBJ1-1, the V gene TRBV2; perhaps TRBD1 as D (5 bases). Germline V gene sequence: CDR1 SNHLY, CDR2 FYNNEI. The CDR3 contains 16 residues. With 4 bases removed from V and 1 base from J, the gap between germline ends came to 16 bases. The CDR3 coding sequence is TGTGCCAGCAGTGTGGGACGGAAAGGGGAGAACACTGAAGCTTTCTTT. This encodes CASSVGRKGENTEAFF.

This clonotype was found many times. The rearrangement links TRBV7-9 to TRBJ2-7; 10 nucleotides match TRBD2. Germline CDR1 is SEHNR and CDR2 is FQNEAQ (reference sequence). V lost 6 bases and J lost 3; bases outside the gene matches: 5. The CDR3 is 14 amino acids. In nucleotides, the CDR3 is TGTGCCAGCAGTCCCAGCGGGGGGGACTACGAGCAGTACTTC. The encoded protein is CASSPSGGDYEQYF. Using reference TRBV7-9 and TRBJ2-7 for the parts outside the CDR3, the full variable domain is DTGVSQNPRHKITKRGQNVTFRCDPISEHNRLYWYRQTLGQGPEFLTYFQNEAQLEKSRLLSDRFSAERPKGSFSTLEIQRTEQGDSAMYLCASSPSGGDYEQYFGPGTRLTVT.

At least ten counts were recorded for this clonotype. The rearrangement joins TRBV27 to TRBJ2-2; no clear D. The ends were cut back, 5 bases at V and 6 bases at J, with 19 bases in the middle. CDR3 length: 16 amino acids. Germline V gene data show CDR1 as MNHEY and CDR2 as SMNVEV (reference sequence). CDR3 amino acids: CASSPKLEYKPGELFF. CDR3 nucleotides: TGTGCCAGCAGTCCTAAACTGGAGTATAAACCCGGGGAGCTGTTTTTT.

This clonotype was seen repeatedly, ten times or more. The chain links TRBV18 to TRBJ1-1; 8 positions match TRBD1. The CDR3 is 15 amino acids. Germline CDR1 and CDR2: KGHSH and LQKENI. V gave up 2 bases and J gave up 0 bases; unmatched junction bases: 2. CDR3 in amino acids: CASSPDRGMNTEAFF. The CDR3 DNA reads as TGTGCCAGCTCACCAGACAGGGGAATGAACACTGAAGCTTTCTTT.